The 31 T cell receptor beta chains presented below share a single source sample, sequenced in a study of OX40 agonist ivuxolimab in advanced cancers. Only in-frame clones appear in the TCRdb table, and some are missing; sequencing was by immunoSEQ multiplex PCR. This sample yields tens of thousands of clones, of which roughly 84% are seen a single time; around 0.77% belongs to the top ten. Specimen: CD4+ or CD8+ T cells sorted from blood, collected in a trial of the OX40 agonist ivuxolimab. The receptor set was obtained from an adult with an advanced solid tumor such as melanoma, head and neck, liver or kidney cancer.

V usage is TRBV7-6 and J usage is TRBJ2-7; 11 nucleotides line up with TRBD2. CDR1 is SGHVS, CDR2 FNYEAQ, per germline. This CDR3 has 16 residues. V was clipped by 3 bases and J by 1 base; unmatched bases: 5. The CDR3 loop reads CASSLTSGALSYEQYF. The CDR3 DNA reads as TGTGCCAGCAGCTTGACTAGCGGGGCTTTATCCTACGAGCAGTACTTC.

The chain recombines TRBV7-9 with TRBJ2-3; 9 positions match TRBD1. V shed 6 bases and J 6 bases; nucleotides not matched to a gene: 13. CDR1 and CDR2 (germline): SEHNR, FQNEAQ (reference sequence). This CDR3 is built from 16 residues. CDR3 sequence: CASRQPPGQGWDTQYF. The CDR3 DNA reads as TGTGCCAGCAGACAACCACCGGGACAGGGTTGGGATACGCAGTATTTT.

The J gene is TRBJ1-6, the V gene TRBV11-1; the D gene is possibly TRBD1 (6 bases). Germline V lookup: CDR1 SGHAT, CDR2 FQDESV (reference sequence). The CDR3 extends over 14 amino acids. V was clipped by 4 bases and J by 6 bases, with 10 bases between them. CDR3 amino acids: CASSSDRTNSPLHF. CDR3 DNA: TGTGCCAGCAGCTCGGACAGAACTAATTCACCCCTCCACTTT.

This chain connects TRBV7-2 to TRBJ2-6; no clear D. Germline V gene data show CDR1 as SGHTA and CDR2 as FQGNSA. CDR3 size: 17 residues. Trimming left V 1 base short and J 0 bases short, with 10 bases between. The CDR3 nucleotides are TGTGCCAGCAGCTTAGTCGGACGGGCCTCTGGGGCCAACGTCCTGACTTTC. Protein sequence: CASSLVGRASGANVLTF.

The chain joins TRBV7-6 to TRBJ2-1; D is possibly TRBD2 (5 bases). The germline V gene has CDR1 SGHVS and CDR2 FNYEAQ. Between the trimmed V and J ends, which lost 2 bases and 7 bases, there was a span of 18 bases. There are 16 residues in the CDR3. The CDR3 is CASSLLAAAVRNEQFF. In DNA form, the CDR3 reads TGTGCCAGCAGCTTACTGGCAGCGGCGGTCAGGAATGAGCAGTTCTTC.

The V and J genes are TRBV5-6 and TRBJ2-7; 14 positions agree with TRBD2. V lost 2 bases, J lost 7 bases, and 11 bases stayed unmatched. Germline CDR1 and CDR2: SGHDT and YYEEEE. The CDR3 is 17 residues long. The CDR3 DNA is TGTGCCAGCAGCTTACGAGCGGGACTAGCGGGAGTAAGTGAGCAGTACTTC. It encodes CASSLRAGLAGVSEQYF.

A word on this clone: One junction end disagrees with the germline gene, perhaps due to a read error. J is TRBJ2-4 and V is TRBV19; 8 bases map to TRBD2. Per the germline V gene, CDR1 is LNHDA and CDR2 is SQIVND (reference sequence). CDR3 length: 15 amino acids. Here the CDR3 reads CASSTRGLAENIQYF. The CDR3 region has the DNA TGTGCCAGTAGTACTCGCGGACTAGCCGAAAACATTCAGTACTTC.

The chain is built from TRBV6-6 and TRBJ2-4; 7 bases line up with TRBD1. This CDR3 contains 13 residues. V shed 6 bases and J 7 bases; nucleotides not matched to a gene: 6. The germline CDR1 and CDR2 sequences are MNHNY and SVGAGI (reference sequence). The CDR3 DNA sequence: TGTGCCAGCAGAGAGGGGGCGAAGAACATTCAGTACTTC. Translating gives CASREGAKNIQYF.

The CDR3 loop is CASSQPPDSADNYGYTF. For the CDR3, the DNA is TGTGCCAGCAGCCAGCCCCCGGACAGTGCAGATAACTATGGCTACACCTTC. V and J are TRBV28 and TRBJ1-2, with a tentative D call TRBD1 (6 bases). The ends were cut back, 6 bases at V and 1 base at J, with 21 bases in the middle. The CDR3 length is 17 residues. Germline V gene data show CDR1 as MDHEN and CDR2 as SYDVKM.

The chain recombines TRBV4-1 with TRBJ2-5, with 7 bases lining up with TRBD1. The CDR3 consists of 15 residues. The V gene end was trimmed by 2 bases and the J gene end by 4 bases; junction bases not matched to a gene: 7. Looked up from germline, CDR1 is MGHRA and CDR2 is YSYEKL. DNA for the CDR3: TGCGCCAGCAGCCAACCGGACAGGTTTCGAGAGACCCAGTACTTC. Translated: CASSQPDRFRETQYF.

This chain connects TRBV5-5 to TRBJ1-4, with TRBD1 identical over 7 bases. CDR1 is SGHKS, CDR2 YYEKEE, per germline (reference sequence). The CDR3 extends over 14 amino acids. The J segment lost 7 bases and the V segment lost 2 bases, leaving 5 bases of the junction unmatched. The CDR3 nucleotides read TGTGCCAGCAGCTTTCGGGACAGCCTTGAAAAACTGTTTTTT. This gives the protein CASSFRDSLEKLFF.

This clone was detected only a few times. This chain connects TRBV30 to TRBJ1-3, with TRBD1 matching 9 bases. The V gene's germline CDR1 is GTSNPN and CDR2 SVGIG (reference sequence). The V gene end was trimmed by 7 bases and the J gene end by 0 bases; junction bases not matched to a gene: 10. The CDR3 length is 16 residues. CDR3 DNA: TGTGCCTTGAACCGGGACAGGGTACTCTCTGGAAACACCATATATTTT. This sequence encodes CALNRDRVLSGNTIYF.

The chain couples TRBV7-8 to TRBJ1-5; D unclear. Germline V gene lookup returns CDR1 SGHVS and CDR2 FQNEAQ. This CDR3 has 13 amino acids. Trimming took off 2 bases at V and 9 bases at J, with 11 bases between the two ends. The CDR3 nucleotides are TGTGCCAGCAGCTTATGGGCCCAGAGGCCCCAGCATTTT. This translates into CASSLWAQRPQHF.

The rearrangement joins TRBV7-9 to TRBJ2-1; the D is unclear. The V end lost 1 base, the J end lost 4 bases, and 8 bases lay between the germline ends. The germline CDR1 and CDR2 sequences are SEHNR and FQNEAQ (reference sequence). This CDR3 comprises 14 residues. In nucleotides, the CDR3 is TGTGCCAGCAGCTTAGTCTACTTATACAATGAGCAGTTCTTC. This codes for CASSLVYLYNEQFF.

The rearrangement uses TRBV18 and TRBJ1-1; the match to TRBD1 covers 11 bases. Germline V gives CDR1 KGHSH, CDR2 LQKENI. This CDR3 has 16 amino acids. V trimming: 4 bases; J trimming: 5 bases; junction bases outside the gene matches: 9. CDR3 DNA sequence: TGTGCCAGCTCACTCTCGACCGGGACAGGGGGGACTGAAGCTTTCTTT. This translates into CASSLSTGTGGTEAFF.

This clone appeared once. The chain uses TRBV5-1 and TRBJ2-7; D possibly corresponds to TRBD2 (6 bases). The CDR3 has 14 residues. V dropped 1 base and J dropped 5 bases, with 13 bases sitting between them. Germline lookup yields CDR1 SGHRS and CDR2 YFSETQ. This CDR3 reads CASSLQAAGNEQYF. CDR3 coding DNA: TGCGCCAGCAGCTTGCAGGCCGCGGGGAACGAGCAGTACTTC.

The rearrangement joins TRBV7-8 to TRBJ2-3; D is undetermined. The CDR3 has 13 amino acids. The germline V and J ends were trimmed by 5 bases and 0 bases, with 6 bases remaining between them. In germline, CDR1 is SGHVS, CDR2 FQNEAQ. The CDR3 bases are TGTGCCAGCAGCCTATCTAGCACAGATACGCAGTATTTT. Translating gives CASSLSSTDTQYF.

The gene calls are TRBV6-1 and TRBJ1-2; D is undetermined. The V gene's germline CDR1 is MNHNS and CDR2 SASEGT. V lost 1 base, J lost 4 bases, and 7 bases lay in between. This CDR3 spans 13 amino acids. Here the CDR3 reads CASSEGAFYGYTF. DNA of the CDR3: TGTGCCAGCAGTGAAGGGGCATTCTATGGCTACACCTTC.

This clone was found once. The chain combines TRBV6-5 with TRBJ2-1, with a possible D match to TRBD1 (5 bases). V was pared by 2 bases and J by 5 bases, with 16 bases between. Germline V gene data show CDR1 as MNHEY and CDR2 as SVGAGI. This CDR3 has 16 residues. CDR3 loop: CASSYRGTGQDNEQFF. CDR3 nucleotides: TGTGCCAGCAGTTACAGGGGTACAGGTCAAGACAATGAGCAGTTCTTC.

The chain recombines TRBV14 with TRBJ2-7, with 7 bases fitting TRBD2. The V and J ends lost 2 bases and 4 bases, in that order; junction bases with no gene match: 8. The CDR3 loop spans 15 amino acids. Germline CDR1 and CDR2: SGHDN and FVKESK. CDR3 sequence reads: CASSQYLAETYEQYF. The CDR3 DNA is TGTGCCAGCAGCCAATATCTAGCGGAGACATACGAGCAGTACTTC. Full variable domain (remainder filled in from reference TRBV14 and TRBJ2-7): EAGVTQFPSHSVIEKGQTVTLRCDPISGHDNLYWYRRVMGKEIKFLLHFVKESKQDESGMPNNRFLAERTGGTYSTLKVQPAELEDSGVYFCASSQYLAETYEQYFGPGTRLTVT.

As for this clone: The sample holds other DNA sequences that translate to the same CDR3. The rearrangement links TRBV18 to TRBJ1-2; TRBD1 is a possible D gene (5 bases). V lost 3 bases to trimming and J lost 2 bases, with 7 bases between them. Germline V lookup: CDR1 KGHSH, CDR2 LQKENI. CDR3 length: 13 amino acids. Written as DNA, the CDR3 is TGTGCCAGCTCACCGGGGCCGAACTATGGCTACACCTTC. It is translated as CASSPGPNYGYTF.

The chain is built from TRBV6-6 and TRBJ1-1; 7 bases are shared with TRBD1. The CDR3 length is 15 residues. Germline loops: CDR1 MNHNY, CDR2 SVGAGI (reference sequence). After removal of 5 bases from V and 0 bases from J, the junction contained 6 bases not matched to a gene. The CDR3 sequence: CASSRPGQLNTEAFF. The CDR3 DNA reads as TGTGCCAGCAGTCGCCCGGGACAGCTGAACACTGAAGCTTTCTTT.

In DNA form, the CDR3 reads TGTGCCAGTAACTCGGACGGGAGCTCCTATAATTCACCCCTCCACTTT. This encodes CASNSDGSSYNSPLHF. The V and J genes are TRBV19 and TRBJ1-6; D gene ambiguous. From germline, CDR1 is LNHDA and CDR2 SQIVND (reference sequence). V gave up 7 bases and J gave up 0 bases, with 13 bases separating them. This CDR3 region has 16 residues.

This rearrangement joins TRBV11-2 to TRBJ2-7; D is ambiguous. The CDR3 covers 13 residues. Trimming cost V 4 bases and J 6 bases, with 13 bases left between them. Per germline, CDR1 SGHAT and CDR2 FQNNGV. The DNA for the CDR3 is TGTGCCAGCAGCTCCGGGCTCCTGGGCGAGCAGTACTTC. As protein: CASSSGLLGEQYF.

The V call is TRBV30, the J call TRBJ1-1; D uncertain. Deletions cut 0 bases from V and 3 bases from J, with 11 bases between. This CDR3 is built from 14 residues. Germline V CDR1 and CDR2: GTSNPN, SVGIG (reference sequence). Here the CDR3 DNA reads TGTGCCTGGAGTGTACCAGCCCGGTACACTGAAGCTTTCTTT. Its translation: CAWSVPARYTEAFF.

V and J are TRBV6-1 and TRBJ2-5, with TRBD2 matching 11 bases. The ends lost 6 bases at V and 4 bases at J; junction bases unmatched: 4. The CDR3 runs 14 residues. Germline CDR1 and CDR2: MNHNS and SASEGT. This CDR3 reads CASSLGLAGETQYF. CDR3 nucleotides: TGTGCCAGCAGCCTCGGACTAGCGGGAGAGACCCAGTACTTC.

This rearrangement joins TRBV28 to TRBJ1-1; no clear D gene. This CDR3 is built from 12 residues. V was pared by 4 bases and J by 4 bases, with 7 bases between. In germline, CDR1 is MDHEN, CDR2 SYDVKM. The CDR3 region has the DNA TGTGCCAGCAGTTCCTTGGCCACTGAAGCTTTCTTT. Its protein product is CASSSLATEAFF.

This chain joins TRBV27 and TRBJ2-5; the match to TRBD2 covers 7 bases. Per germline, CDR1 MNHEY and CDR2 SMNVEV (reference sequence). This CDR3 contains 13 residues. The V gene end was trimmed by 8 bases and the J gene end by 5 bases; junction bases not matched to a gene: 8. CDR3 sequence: CASGREGTETQYF. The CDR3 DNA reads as TGTGCCAGCGGAAGGGAGGGGACTGAGACCCAGTACTTC.

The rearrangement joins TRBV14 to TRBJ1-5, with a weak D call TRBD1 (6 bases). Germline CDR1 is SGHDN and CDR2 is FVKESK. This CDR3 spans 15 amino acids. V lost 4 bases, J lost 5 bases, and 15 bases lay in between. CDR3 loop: CASSRTTGPHQPQHF. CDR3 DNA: TGTGCCAGCAGCCGTACGACAGGTCCCCATCAGCCCCAGCATTTT.

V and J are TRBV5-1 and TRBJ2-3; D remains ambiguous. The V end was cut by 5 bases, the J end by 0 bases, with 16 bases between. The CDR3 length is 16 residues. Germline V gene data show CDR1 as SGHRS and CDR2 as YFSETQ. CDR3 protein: CASRVQVGSSTDTQYF. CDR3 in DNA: TGCGCCAGCAGGGTTCAGGTCGGTAGTAGCACAGATACGCAGTATTTT.

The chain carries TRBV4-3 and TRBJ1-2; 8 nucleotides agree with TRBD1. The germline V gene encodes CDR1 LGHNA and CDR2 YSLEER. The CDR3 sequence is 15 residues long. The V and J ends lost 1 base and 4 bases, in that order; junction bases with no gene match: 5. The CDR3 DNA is TGCGCCAGCAGCCAAGCGACAGGGGAAGCCTATGGCTACACCTTC. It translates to CASSQATGEAYGYTF.